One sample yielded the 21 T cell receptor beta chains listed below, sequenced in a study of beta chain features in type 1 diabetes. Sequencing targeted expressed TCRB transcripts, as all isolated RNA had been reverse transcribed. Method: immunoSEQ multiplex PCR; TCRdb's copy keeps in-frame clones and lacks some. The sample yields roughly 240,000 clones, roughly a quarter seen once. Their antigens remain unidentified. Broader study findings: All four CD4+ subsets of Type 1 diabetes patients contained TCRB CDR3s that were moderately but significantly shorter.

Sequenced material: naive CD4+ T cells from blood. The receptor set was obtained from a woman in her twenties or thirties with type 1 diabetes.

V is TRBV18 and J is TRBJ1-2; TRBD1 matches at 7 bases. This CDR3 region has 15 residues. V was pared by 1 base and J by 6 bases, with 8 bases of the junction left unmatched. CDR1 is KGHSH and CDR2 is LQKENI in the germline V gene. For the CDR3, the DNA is TGTGCCAGCTCACCACAGAACAGGGGAAAGGATGGCTACACCTTC. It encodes CASSPQNRGKDGYTF.

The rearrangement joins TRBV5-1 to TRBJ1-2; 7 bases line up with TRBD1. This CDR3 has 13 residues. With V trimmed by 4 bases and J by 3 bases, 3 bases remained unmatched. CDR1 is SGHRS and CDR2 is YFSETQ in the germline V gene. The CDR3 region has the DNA TGCGCCAGCAGCCTCGGGACAGACTATGGCTACACCTTC. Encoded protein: CASSLGTDYGYTF.

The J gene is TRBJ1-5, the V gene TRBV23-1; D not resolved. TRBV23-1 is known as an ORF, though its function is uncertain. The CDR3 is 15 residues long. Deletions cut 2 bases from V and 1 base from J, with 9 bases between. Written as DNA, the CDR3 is TGCGCCAGCAGTCAACCCAACACAAGCAATCAGCCCCAGCATTTT. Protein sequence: CASSQPNTSNQPQHF.

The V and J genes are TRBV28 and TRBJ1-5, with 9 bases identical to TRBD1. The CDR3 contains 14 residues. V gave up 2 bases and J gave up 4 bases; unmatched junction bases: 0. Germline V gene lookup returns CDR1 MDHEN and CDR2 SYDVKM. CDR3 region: CASSLGQGNQPQHF. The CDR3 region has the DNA TGTGCCAGCAGTTTAGGACAGGGGAATCAGCCCCAGCATTTT.

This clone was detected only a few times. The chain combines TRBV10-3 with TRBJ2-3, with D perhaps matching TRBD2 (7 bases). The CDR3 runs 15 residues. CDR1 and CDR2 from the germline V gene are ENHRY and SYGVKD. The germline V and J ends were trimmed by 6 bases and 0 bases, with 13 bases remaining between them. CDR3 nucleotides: TGTGCCATCAGCCTAGAGGGGGGGAGCACAGATACGCAGTATTTT. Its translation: CAISLEGGSTDTQYF.

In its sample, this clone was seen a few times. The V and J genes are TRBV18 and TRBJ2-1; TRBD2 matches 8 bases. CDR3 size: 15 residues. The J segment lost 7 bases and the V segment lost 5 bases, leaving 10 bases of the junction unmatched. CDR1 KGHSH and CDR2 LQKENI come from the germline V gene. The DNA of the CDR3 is TGTGCCAGCTCAGACTCTAGCGGGTCACAAAATGAGCAGTTCTTC. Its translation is CASSDSSGSQNEQFF. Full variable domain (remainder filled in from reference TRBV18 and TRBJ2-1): NAGVMQNPRHLVRRRGQEARLRCSPMKGHSHVYWYRQLPEEGLKFMVYLQKENIIDESGMPKERFSAEFPKEGPSILRIQQVVRGDSAAYFCASSDSSGSQNEQFFGPGTRLTVL.

As DNA, the CDR3 is TGTGCCAGCAGCGTACCCACAGATGGTCAGCCCCAGCATTTT. This codes for CASSVPTDGQPQHF. V is TRBV9 and J is TRBJ1-5; no clear D. V lost 1 base, J lost 6 bases, and 11 bases lay in between. Germline V lookup: CDR1 SGDLS, CDR2 YYNGEE. The CDR3 has 14 residues.

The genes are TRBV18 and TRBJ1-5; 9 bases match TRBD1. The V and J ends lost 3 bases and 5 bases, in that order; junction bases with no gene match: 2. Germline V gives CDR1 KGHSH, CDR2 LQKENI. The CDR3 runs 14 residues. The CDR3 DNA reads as TGTGCCAGCTCACCGGACAGGGGCGATCAGCCCCAGCATTTT. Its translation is CASSPDRGDQPQHF.

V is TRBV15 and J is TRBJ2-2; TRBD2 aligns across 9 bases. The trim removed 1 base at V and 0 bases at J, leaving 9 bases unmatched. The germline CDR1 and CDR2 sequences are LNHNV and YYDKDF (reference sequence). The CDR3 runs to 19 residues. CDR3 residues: CATSRVAASGAANTGELFF. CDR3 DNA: TGTGCCACCAGCAGAGTCGCGGCTAGCGGGGCTGCGAACACCGGGGAGCTGTTTTTT. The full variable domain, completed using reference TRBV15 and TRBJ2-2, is DAMVIQNPRYQVTQFGKPVTLSCSQTLNHNVMYWYQQKSSQAPKLLFHYYDKDFNNEADTPDNFQSRRPNTSFCFLDIRSPGLGDTAMYLCATSRVAASGAANTGELFFGEGSRLTVL.

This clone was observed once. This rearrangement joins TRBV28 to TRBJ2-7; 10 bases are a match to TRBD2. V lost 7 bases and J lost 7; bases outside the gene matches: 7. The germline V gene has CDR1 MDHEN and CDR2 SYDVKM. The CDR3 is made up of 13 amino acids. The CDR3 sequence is CASTRTSGREQYF. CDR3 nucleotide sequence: TGTGCCAGCACCCGGACTAGCGGCCGGGAGCAGTACTTC.

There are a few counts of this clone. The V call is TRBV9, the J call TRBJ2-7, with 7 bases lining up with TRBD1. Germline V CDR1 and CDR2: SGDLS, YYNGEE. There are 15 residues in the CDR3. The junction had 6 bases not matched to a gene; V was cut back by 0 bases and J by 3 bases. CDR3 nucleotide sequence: TGTGCCAGCAGCGTAGGAGACAGGGCCTTCTACGAGCAGTACTTC. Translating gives CASSVGDRAFYEQYF.

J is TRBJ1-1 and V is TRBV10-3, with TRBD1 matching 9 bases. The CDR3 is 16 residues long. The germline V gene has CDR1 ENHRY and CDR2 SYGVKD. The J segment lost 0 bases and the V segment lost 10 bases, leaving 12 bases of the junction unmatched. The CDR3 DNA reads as TGTGCCACTAGAGCCGGGACAGGGCTGATGAACACTGAAGCTTTCTTT. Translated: CATRAGTGLMNTEAFF.

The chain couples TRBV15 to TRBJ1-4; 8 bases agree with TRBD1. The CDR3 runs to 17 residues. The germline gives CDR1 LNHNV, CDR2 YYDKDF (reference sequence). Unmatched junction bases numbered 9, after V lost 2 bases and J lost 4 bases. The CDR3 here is CATSRTTGADLNEKLFF. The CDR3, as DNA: TGTGCCACCAGCAGAACGACAGGGGCAGATCTTAATGAAAAACTGTTTTTT.

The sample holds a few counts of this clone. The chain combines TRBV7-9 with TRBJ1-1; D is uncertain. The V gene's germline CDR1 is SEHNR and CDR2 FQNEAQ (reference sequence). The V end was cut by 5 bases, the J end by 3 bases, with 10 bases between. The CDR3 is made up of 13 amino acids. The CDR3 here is CASSVLMDTEAFF. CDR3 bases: TGTGCCAGCAGCGTACTCATGGACACTGAAGCTTTCTTT.

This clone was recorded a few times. CDR3: CASSPPTTDTQYF. CDR3 coding DNA: TGTGCCAGCAGCCCACCAACTACAGATACGCAGTATTTT. The genes are TRBV9 and TRBJ2-3; D is ambiguous. The V and J ends lost 4 bases and 3 bases respectively, with 9 bases between them. The CDR3 length is 13 residues. CDR1 is SGDLS and CDR2 is YYNGEE in the germline V gene.

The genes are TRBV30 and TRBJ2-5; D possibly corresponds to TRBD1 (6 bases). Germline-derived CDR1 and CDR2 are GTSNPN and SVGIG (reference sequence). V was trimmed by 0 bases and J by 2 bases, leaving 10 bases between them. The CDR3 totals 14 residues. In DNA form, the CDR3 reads TGTGCCTGGAGTGTACAGGGAGTACAAGAGACCCAGTACTTC. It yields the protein CAWSVQGVQETQYF.

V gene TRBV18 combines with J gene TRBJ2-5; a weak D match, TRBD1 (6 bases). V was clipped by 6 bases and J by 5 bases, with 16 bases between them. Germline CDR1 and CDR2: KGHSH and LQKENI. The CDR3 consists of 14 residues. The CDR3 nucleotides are TGTGCCAGCTCGCCCCGGGACAATAGGGAGACCCAGTACTTC. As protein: CASSPRDNRETQYF.

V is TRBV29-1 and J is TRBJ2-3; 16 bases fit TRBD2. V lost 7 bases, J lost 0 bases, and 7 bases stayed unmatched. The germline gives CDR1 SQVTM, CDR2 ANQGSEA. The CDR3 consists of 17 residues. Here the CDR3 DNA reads TGCAGCGGGACCGGGACTAGCGGGAGGGGAAGCACAGATACGCAGTATTTT. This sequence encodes CSGTGTSGRGSTDTQYF.

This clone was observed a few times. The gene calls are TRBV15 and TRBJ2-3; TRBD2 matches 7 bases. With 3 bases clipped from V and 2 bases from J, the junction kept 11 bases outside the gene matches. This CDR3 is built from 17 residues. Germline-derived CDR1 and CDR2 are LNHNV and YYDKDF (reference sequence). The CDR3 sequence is CATSSPTSPISTDTQYF. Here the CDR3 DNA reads TGTGCCACCAGCAGCCCGACTAGCCCGATCTCCACAGATACGCAGTATTTT.

The chain's CDR3 is CASRDSSGSNEQFF. The CDR3 bases are TGCGCCAGCAGGGACTCTAGCGGGAGCAATGAGCAGTTCTTC. V gene TRBV5-1 combines with J gene TRBJ2-1; 10 nucleotides line up with TRBD2. The CDR3 covers 14 residues. Germline CDR1 is SGHRS and CDR2 is YFSETQ. The J segment lost 6 bases and the V segment lost 5 bases, leaving 5 bases of the junction unmatched.

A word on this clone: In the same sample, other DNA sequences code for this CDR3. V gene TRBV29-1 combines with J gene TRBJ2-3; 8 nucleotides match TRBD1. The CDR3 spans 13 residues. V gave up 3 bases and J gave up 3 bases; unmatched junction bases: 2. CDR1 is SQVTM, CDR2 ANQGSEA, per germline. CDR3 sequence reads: CSVERQGTDTQYF. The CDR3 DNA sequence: TGCAGCGTTGAGAGACAGGGGACAGATACGCAGTATTTT.